Below are 30 T cell receptor beta chains sequenced from a single sample in a study of Graves' ophthalmopathy and Graves' hyperthyroidism. For repertoire sequencing, the TCR beta CDR3 regions were amplified from RNA transcripts. After a first-round RT-PCR with HTBI primers, a second-round multiplex PCR was run. Each CDR3 protein is one row after TCRdb ran MiXCR on the multiplex PCR reads. The data contain 24,000 or so distinct CDR3 sequences, 45% to 60% of them singletons. Sequenced material: peripheral blood. The receptors originated from an adult woman with stable Graves' hyperthyroidism.

This clonotype was picked up one time. The chain uses TRBV7-9 and TRBJ2-3; 10 bases fit TRBD2. There are 12 residues in the CDR3. From germline, CDR1 is SEHNR and CDR2 FQNEAQ (reference sequence). With 8 bases clipped from V and 7 bases from J, the junction kept 3 bases outside the gene matches. The CDR3 DNA is TGTGCCAGCGGGACTAGCGATTATACGCAGTATTTT. The encoded protein is CASGTSDYTQYF.

This clonotype showed up many times. V and J are TRBV9 and TRBJ2-1, with D perhaps assigned TRBD1 or TRBD2 (6 bases each). V was trimmed by 3 bases and J by 2 bases, leaving 18 bases between them. Germline V gene data show CDR1 as SGDLS and CDR2 as YYNGEE. The CDR3 loop spans 17 amino acids. CDR3 nucleotides: TGTGCCAGCAGCGACCTCCTAGGGGGACTGGCCTACAATGAGCAGTTCTTC. This sequence encodes CASSDLLGGLAYNEQFF.

Many counts were recorded for this clonotype. A much larger clone is a single base away; this may be a read error. The gene calls are TRBV11-2 and TRBJ2-7; the match to TRBD1 covers 8 bases. V was pared by 0 bases and J by 3 bases, with 7 bases of the junction left unmatched. The CDR3 runs 16 residues. The germline gives CDR1 SGHAT, CDR2 FQNNGV. The CDR3 here is CASSLETGAPDYEQYF. CDR3 bases: TGTGCCAGCAGCTTAGAGACAGGGGCCCCTGACTACGAGCAGTACTTC.

The table lists this clonotype with many counts. The J gene is TRBJ2-4, the V gene TRBV2; D is perhaps TRBD1 (6 bases). Per the germline V gene, CDR1 is SNHLY and CDR2 is FYNNEI. The CDR3 extends over 14 amino acids. The V end was cut by 7 bases, the J end by 5 bases, with 15 bases between. The CDR3 coding sequence is TGTGCCAGCACCTTAGATAGGACAGAAAACATTCAGTACTTC. As protein: CASTLDRTENIQYF. Looking up the rest from reference TRBV2 and TRBJ2-4 gives the full variable domain: EPEVTQTPSHQVTQMGQEVILRCVPISNHLYFYWYRQILGQKVEFLVSFYNNEISEKSEIFDDQFSVERPDGSNFTLKIRSTKLEDSAMYFCASTLDRTENIQYFGAGTRLSVL.

This sequence joins TRBV10-1 and TRBJ2-1, with 13 bases matching TRBD2. After removal of 6 bases from V and 7 bases from J, the junction contained 27 bases not matched to a gene. The CDR3 sequence is 22 residues long. Germline CDR1 is WNHNN and CDR2 is SYGVQD (reference sequence). CDR3 DNA: TGCGCCAGCAGCTTCTACATCTACAGTGCCATCGAAAAACTAGCGGGAGGGAATGAGCAGTTCTTC. Residues: CASSFYIYSAIEKLAGGNEQFF.

In the case of this clonotype: This CDR3 is missing its conserved last phenylalanine or tryptophan, likely due to a read error. The DNA is omitted, as the CDR3 cannot be located on it reliably, and the CDR3 follows TCRdb's listing. CDR3: CASTAPAAHNSALHY. The chain is built from TRBV2 and TRBJ1-6. The CDR3 contains 15 residues when both ends are counted. The V gene's germline CDR1 is SNHLY and CDR2 FYNNEI.

This clonotype was found many times. In this CDR3 the conserved last residue, phenylalanine or tryptophan, is missing, so a read error is likely. The chain has TRBV10-3 and TRBJ1-3; D gene uncertain. CDR1 and CDR2 from the germline V gene are ENHRY and SYGVKD. The V end lost 11 bases, the J end lost 9 bases, and 17 bases lay between the germline ends. CDR3 length: 12 residues. The CDR3 DNA reads TGTGCCGGCCGAAACAGCATACCCACCATATATCTT. Amino acid sequence: CAGRNSIPTIYL.

This clonotype was detected ten times or more. V usage is TRBV4-2 and J usage is TRBJ1-2; D might be TRBD1 (6 bases). CDR3 length: 16 residues. Germline loops: CDR1 LGHNA, CDR2 YNFKEQ. With 1 base removed from V and 0 bases from J, the gap between germline ends came to 12 bases. In DNA, the CDR3 is TGTGCCAGCAGCCAAGCCGACAGGAGACCTAACTATGGCTACACCTTC. Its translation: CASSQADRRPNYGYTF.

The CDR3 sequence is CSYRNGHSYEQYF. Written as DNA, the CDR3 is TGCAGTTATCGGAACGGACACTCCTACGAGCAGTACTTC. The J gene is TRBJ2-7, the V gene TRBV20-1; possibly TRBD1 for D (5 bases). Between the trimmed V and J ends, which lost 8 bases and 0 bases, there was a span of 14 bases. The germline V gene has CDR1 DFQATT and CDR2 SNEGSKA (reference sequence). The CDR3 is 13 residues long.

The CDR3 here is CSARDRGQRYEQYF. The CDR3 bases are TGCAGTGCTAGAGACAGGGGGCAACGCTACGAGCAGTACTTC. The rearrangement joins TRBV20-1 to TRBJ2-7, with 8 bases that match TRBD1. This CDR3 comprises 14 residues. The germline gives CDR1 DFQATT, CDR2 SNEGSKA (reference sequence). The trim removed 0 bases at V and 3 bases at J, leaving 4 bases unmatched.

The chain employs TRBV7-2 and TRBJ2-7; TRBD2 matches at 11 bases. J was trimmed by 2 bases and V by 8 bases; bases with no gene match: 8. The length of the CDR3 is 15 residues. Germline CDR1 SGHTA, CDR2 FQGNSA. The chain's CDR3 is CASRSGTSGPYEQYF. In DNA, the CDR3 is TGTGCCAGCCGTTCCGGGACTAGCGGCCCCTACGAGCAGTACTTC.

This clonotype was found a few times. The CDR3 reads CASSFASGSFTGEQYF. CDR3 coding DNA: TGTGCCAGCAGCTTTGCTAGCGGGAGTTTCACCGGGGAGCAGTACTTC. V gene TRBV11-2 combines with J gene TRBJ2-7; 10 bases are a match to TRBD2. CDR1 SGHAT and CDR2 FQNNGV come from the germline V gene. Trimming took 3 bases from V and 7 from J; bases not matched to a gene: 12. This CDR3 has 16 amino acids.

This clonotype was seen ten or more times. A read error is possible here, since a much larger clone lies one base away. The chain is built from TRBV9 and TRBJ1-2; maybe TRBD1 (5 bases). The CDR3 covers 15 residues. CDR1 and CDR2 from the germline V gene are SGDLS and YYNGEE. This CDR3 reads CAGSVDSPGGYGYTF. The CDR3 DNA sequence: TGTGCCGGCAGCGTAGACTCCCCGGGGGGCTATGGCTACACCTTC.

This clonotype was seen a handful of times. The V gene is TRBV7-6, the J gene TRBJ1-2; TRBD1 is a possible D gene (6 bases). The CDR3 consists of 14 residues. The germline V and J ends were trimmed by 5 bases and 7 bases, with 17 bases remaining between them. Looked up from germline, CDR1 is SGHVS and CDR2 is FNYEAQ. CDR3 coding DNA: TGTGCCAGCAGCCAACTTAGAGGGGGGGGTGGCTACACCTTC. Amino acid sequence: CASSQLRGGGGYTF.

This clonotype was counted once. The V and J genes are TRBV24-1 and TRBJ1-2; D unclear. The CDR3 consists of 12 residues. Trimming removed 7 bases at V and 2 bases at J, with 7 bases between. Germline loops: CDR1 KGHDR, CDR2 SFDVKD. Here the CDR3 DNA reads TGTGCCACCAGGGGCGGGAACTATGGCTACACCTTC. Its translation: CATRGGNYGYTF.

In its sample, this clonotype was seen many times. The J gene is TRBJ1-1, the V gene TRBV4-1; possibly TRBD1 for D (6 bases). Per the germline V gene, CDR1 is MGHRA and CDR2 is YSYEKL. V lost 1 base and J lost 0, with 12 bases in between. The CDR3 runs to 16 residues. The CDR3 nucleotides are TGCGCCAGCAGCCAAGGGCAGGGGACCATGAACACTGAAGCTTTCTTT. Translating gives CASSQGQGTMNTEAFF.

Regarding this clonotype: A read error may account for a junction end that differs from germline. J is TRBJ1-1 and V is TRBV6-5; D gene unclear. This CDR3 region has 12 residues. CDR1 and CDR2 from the germline V gene are MNHEY and SVGAGI. CDR3 protein: CASRYSNAEASF. The CDR3 DNA reads TGTGCCAGCAGATACTCAAATGCTGAAGCTTCCTTT.

This clonotype was seen many times. The V call is TRBV27, the J call TRBJ1-6, with 9 bases aligning to TRBD1. The CDR3 is 15 residues long. Per the germline V gene, CDR1 is MNHEY and CDR2 is SMNVEV (reference sequence). The junction had 7 bases not matched to a gene; V was cut back by 8 bases and J by 5 bases. The CDR3 protein is CASYPGQGDNSPLHF. CDR3 in DNA: TGTGCCAGCTATCCGGGACAGGGCGATAATTCACCCCTCCACTTT.

This clonotype was picked up a small number of times. This clone may be a read error of a much larger clone one base away. The chain is built from TRBV27 and TRBJ2-7, with 8 positions matching TRBD1. Germline lookup yields CDR1 MNHEY and CDR2 SMNVEV (reference sequence). J gave up 2 bases and V 5 bases, and 8 bases lay outside the gene matches. The CDR3 is 15 residues long. CDR3 sequence reads: CASSSQGASAYEQYF. For the CDR3, the DNA is TGTGCCAGCAGTAGTCAGGGGGCAAGTGCCTACGAGCAGTACTTC.

The sample holds many counts of this clonotype. The gene calls are TRBV27 and TRBJ1-1; D ambiguous. The germline V gene has CDR1 MNHEY and CDR2 SMNVEV (reference sequence). The CDR3 extends over 14 amino acids. The V end lost 0 bases, the J end lost 8 bases, and 13 bases lay between the germline ends. The CDR3 is CASSLSNGRTEAFF. The DNA for the CDR3 is TGTGCCAGCAGTTTATCCAATGGACGGACCGAAGCTTTCTTT.

The V call is TRBV6-1, the J call TRBJ1-6; perhaps TRBD1 as D (5 bases). Germline CDR1 reads MNHNS; CDR2 reads SASEGT. V was clipped by 1 base and J by 11 bases, with 27 bases between them. The CDR3 loop spans 19 amino acids. CDR3 amino acids: CASSEDPSGFRSYSPPLHF. The CDR3 nucleotides read TGTGCCAGCAGTGAAGACCCCTCAGGGTTTCGCTCCTATAGTCCACCCCTCCACTTT.

This clonotype was seen repeatedly, ten times or more. The chain links TRBV7-3 to TRBJ2-4; TRBD2 might be the D (6 bases). CDR3 size: 15 residues. V lost 2 bases to trimming and J lost 6 bases, with 14 bases between them. Germline assignment: CDR1 SGHTA and CDR2 FQGTGA. In DNA form, the CDR3 reads TGTGCCAGCAGCTTATCGTCTAGCGACGGAAACATTCAGTACTTC. It codes for CASSLSSSDGNIQYF.

The chain recombines TRBV10-3 with TRBJ2-3, with 12 bases matching TRBD2. The CDR3 is made up of 13 amino acids. With 10 bases clipped from V and 5 bases from J, the junction kept 4 bases outside the gene matches. CDR1 and CDR2 (germline): ENHRY, SYGVKD. The CDR3 bases are TGTGCCACCTGGACTAGCGGGAAAGATACGCAGTATTTT. Translated, it gives CATWTSGKDTQYF.

V gene TRBV10-1 combines with J gene TRBJ2-1; the match to TRBD2 covers 7 bases. The V gene end was trimmed by 8 bases and the J gene end by 6 bases; junction bases not matched to a gene: 4. This CDR3 has 12 amino acids. Germline values: CDR1 WNHNN, CDR2 SYGVQD (reference sequence). The DNA for the CDR3 is TGCGCCAGCGGGGGGGACTCCAATGAGCAGTTCTTC. Translated, it gives CASGGDSNEQFF.

J is TRBJ2-7 and V is TRBV25-1; the match to TRBD1 covers 7 bases. The CDR3 spans 13 residues. With V trimmed by 10 bases and J by 3 bases, 9 bases remained unmatched. In germline, CDR1 is MGHDK, CDR2 SYGVNS. CDR3 nucleotide sequence: TGTGCCACTCGAACAGGGGACGGCTACGAGCAGTACTTC. Translating it yields CATRTGDGYEQYF.

A remark on this clonotype: A read error is likely, as this CDR3 ends without the conserved phenylalanine or tryptophan. The chain recombines TRBV5-4 with TRBJ1-1, with D possibly TRBD1 on 5 matching bases. Germline CDR1 SGHNT, CDR2 YYREEE (reference sequence). The CDR3 spans 15 residues. CDR3 protein: CASSPGGKMNTEAFL. The CDR3 DNA is TGCGCCAGCAGCCCCGGGGGGAAGATGAACACTGAAGCTTTCTTG.

This clonotype appeared many times. J is TRBJ2-1 and V is TRBV27; TRBD2 might be the D (6 bases). Germline V gene lookup returns CDR1 MNHEY and CDR2 SMNVEV (reference sequence). With 6 bases removed from V and 8 bases from J, the gap between germline ends came to 14 bases. CDR3 length equals 13 residues. The CDR3 nucleotides read TGTGCCAGCAGACCCAGACTAGTCCATGAGCAGTTCTTC. Encoded protein: CASRPRLVHEQFF.

About this clonotype: This may stem from a read error, because a much larger clone lies one nucleotide away. The V and J genes are TRBV27 and TRBJ2-1, with D unclear. This CDR3 has 16 amino acids. Germline CDR1 MNHEY, CDR2 SMNVEV (reference sequence). CDR3 coding DNA: TGTACCAGCAGTTTTCAACCCTTTGGCTCCTACAATGAGCAGTTCTTC. Protein product: CTSSFQPFGSYNEQFF.

This rearrangement joins TRBV19 to TRBJ2-1, with a possible D match to TRBD2 (5 bases). CDR1 and CDR2 from the germline V gene are LNHDA and SQIVND (reference sequence). There are 11 residues in the CDR3. Trimming took 9 bases from V and 4 from J, leaving 7 bases between them. CDR3 sequence reads: CASREYNEQFF. The CDR3, as DNA: TGTGCCAGCCGGGAATACAATGAGCAGTTCTTC.

A few counts support this clonotype. This sequence joins TRBV29-1 and TRBJ2-7; tentative D call: TRBD2 (6 bases). V gave up 4 bases and J gave up 1 base, with 8 bases separating them. The CDR3 is 12 amino acids. Germline-derived CDR1 and CDR2 are SQVTM and ANQGSEA. CDR3 coding DNA: TGCAGCGTTGGGGAGGTTTCCTACGAGCAGTACTTC. Its translation: CSVGEVSYEQYF.